The entry below gives a single T cell receptor beta chain sequence along with its context. The antigen remains unidentified. Newly diagnosed hyperthyroidism, duration under 2 months, in patients aged 18 to 65. PBMCs were obtained from approximately 9.2 ml fresh peripheral blood. The record originates from a study of T cells in Graves' hyperthyroidism and ophthalmopathy. Study background: Specimen type is peripheral blood, collected at initial diagnosis prior to any treatment.

General study results and limits: Ophthalmopathy onset followed model prediction by a median roughly six months.

The investigators amplified TCR beta CDR3 regions from RNA transcripts. First-round RT-PCR with HTBI primers amplified the TCR CDR3 region. TCRdb recomputed calls from the multiplex PCR reads with MiXCR, one row per CDR3 protein. The repertoire holds under 400,000 distinct CDR3 sequences, with roughly an eighth as singletons. This CDR3 has 13 residues. V lost 0 bases and J lost 5, with 5 bases in between. CDR1 and CDR2 from the germline V gene are SGDLS and YYNGEE. This receptor was identified in a woman aged 18-30 years with Graves' hyperthyroidism. The specimen sequenced was blood. V and J are TRBV9 and TRBJ2-2; D possibly corresponds to TRBD1 (5 bases). The CDR3 region is CASSVAGTGELFF. The CDR3 nucleotides are TGTGCCAGCAGCGTAGCAGGGACCGGGGAGCTGTTTTTT.